These 29 T cell receptor beta chains originate from one sample sequenced in a study of human T cells and chemical hapten exposure. As for time point: pre-sensitization, week 0. The treatment denotes: therapeutic diphenylcyclopropenone sensitization with weekly scalp DPC. One entry per CDR3 protein results from TCRdb running MiXCR on the RACE reads. The repertoire consists of about 92,000 distinct CDR3 sequences, with around 9.5% occurring once and the leading ten covering approximately 3.9%. Sequencing used whole blood, obtained in connection with sensitization to the hapten diphenylcyclopropenone (DPC). Receptors originate from a woman in her thirties or forties with alopecia areata. Some clones in this sample may be carry-over from other donors' samples.

This clonotype was detected many times. The chain employs TRBV4-2 and TRBJ2-6; D gene uncertain. Germline CDR1 and CDR2: LGHNA and YNFKEQ. The CDR3 sequence is 16 residues long. Trimming shortened V by 4 bases and J by 0 bases, and 10 bases separated the two germline ends. CDR3: CASSLKDDSGANVLTF. CDR3 nucleotide sequence: TGTGCCAGCAGCCTGAAGGACGACTCTGGGGCCAACGTCCTGACTTTC.

CDR3 coding DNA: TGTGCCAGCAGGGGGGAGGGGACAAATACCTACGAGCAGTACTTC. Amino acid sequence: CASRGEGTNTYEQYF. V gene TRBV25-1 combines with J gene TRBJ2-7; D is possibly TRBD2 (7 bases). The germline V gene has CDR1 MGHDK and CDR2 SYGVNS. Trimming left V 6 bases short and J 2 bases short, with 17 bases between. This CDR3 has 15 amino acids.

CDR3 amino acids: CASSYAVNTEAFF. The CDR3 bases are TGTGCCAGCAGTTACGCGGTGAACACTGAAGCTTTCTTT. This rearrangement joins TRBV6-6 to TRBJ1-1; D call uncertain. The V gene's germline CDR1 is MNHNY and CDR2 SVGAGI (reference sequence). The CDR3 runs to 13 residues. V was clipped by 2 bases and J by 0 bases, with 4 bases between them.

There are many counts of this clonotype. The chain is built from TRBV2 and TRBJ2-1; D is unclear. CDR3 size: 13 residues. V gave up 2 bases and J gave up 6 bases, with 8 bases separating them. Germline V lookup: CDR1 SNHLY, CDR2 FYNNEI. The CDR3 region is CASSETGFNEQFF. The CDR3 coding sequence is TGTGCCAGCAGTGAAACCGGTTTCAATGAGCAGTTCTTC.

This clonotype was counted many times. This chain uses TRBV11-3 with TRBJ2-3; no firm D call. Trimming shortened V by 3 bases and J by 2 bases, and 12 bases separated the two germline ends. Germline V gene lookup returns CDR1 SGHNT and CDR2 YENEEA. This CDR3 is built from 15 residues. The CDR3 DNA sequence: TGTGCCAGCAGCTTGGGCGTTTCTCCCACAGATACGCAGTATTTT. Protein: CASSLGVSPTDTQYF.

This clonotype was recorded many times. This rearrangement joins TRBV5-1 to TRBJ2-1, with TRBD2 matching 10 bases. Germline assignment: CDR1 SGHRS and CDR2 YFSETQ. There are 15 residues in the CDR3. J lost 4 bases, V lost 0 bases, and 1 base had no gene match. The CDR3 coding sequence is TGCGCCAGCAGCTTGGAACTAGCGGGATACAATGAGCAGTTCTTC. Protein sequence: CASSLELAGYNEQFF.

This clonotype was counted at least ten times. The J gene is TRBJ1-3, the V gene TRBV20-1; D not resolved. Germline V gives CDR1 DFQATT, CDR2 SNEGSKA (reference sequence). Trimming shortened V by 6 bases and J by 0 bases, and 18 bases separated the two germline ends. The CDR3 has 16 residues. In DNA, the CDR3 is TGCAGTGCCCCCTATCCCAGGCCCTTCTCTGGAAACACCATATATTTT. Protein: CSAPYPRPFSGNTIYF.

The chain combines TRBV6-1 with TRBJ2-1; maybe TRBD1 (5 bases). CDR3 length: 15 amino acids. The V end was cut by 6 bases, the J end by 4 bases, with 16 bases between. Germline CDR1 MNHNS, CDR2 SASEGT. CDR3 DNA sequence: TGTGCCAGCAGAAGAGCAGGGTACGGTTACAATGAGCAGTTCTTC. This gives the protein CASRRAGYGYNEQFF.

This clonotype occurred many times. The chain has TRBV28 and TRBJ2-7, with TRBD1 identical over 7 bases. The CDR3 runs to 14 residues. The V and J ends lost 4 bases and 0 bases, in that order; junction bases with no gene match: 3. Germline CDR1 reads MDHEN; CDR2 reads SYDVKM. The CDR3 region has the DNA TGTGCCAGCAGTTCCGGGGACAGCTCCTACGAGCAGTACTTC. Protein: CASSSGDSSYEQYF.

This clonotype has more than one count but fewer than ten. The rearrangement uses TRBV7-2 and TRBJ2-4, with 8 bases that match TRBD2. This CDR3 is 15 amino acids long. Losses at the gene ends were 1 base for V and 5 bases for J; bases not matched to a gene: 4. From germline, CDR1 is SGHTA and CDR2 FQGNSA. The CDR3: CASSLVTSGENIQYF. CDR3 nucleotides: TGTGCCAGCAGCTTAGTTACTAGCGGTGAAAACATTCAGTACTTC.

The table lists this clonotype with many counts. This chain connects TRBV21-1 to TRBJ2-1; TRBD2 is taken as the D call from the table, unchecked against the DNA. TRBV21-1 is given as a pseudogene. The CDR3 sequence is 15 residues long. CDR3 in DNA: TGTGCCAGCAGAGTCTTTGGGCCTTTTCTGAATGAGCAGTTCTTC. Translating gives CASRVFGPFLNEQFF.

The chain uses TRBV7-8 and TRBJ2-4; 7 positions agree with TRBD1. The V and J ends lost 0 bases and 4 bases, in that order; junction bases with no gene match: 6. The germline gives CDR1 SGHVS, CDR2 FQNEAQ. The CDR3 is made up of 16 amino acids. The CDR3 bases are TGTGCCAGCAGCTTAGCGGGGGACAGCCTTAAAAACATTCAGTACTTC. This translates into CASSLAGDSLKNIQYF.

This clonotype was recorded at least ten times. The chain combines TRBV7-2 with TRBJ2-1, with TRBD2 matching over 8 bases. The CDR3 spans 15 residues. The germline V gene encodes CDR1 SGHTA and CDR2 FQGNSA. V was pared by 3 bases and J by 4 bases, with 5 bases of the junction left unmatched. The CDR3 sequence is CASSFNGGVYNEQFF. DNA of the CDR3: TGTGCCAGCAGCTTTAACGGGGGGGTATACAATGAGCAGTTCTTC.

V is TRBV9 and J is TRBJ1-2; D call uncertain. This CDR3 has 15 residues. The germline V and J ends were trimmed by 3 bases and 1 base, with 13 bases remaining between them. Looked up from germline, CDR1 is SGDLS and CDR2 is YYNGEE. In DNA form, the CDR3 reads TGTGCCAGCAGCGCCAGTATCAGCCTTAACTATGGCTACACCTTC. This translates into CASSASISLNYGYTF. The complete variable domain, with remaining parts taken from reference TRBV9 and TRBJ1-2, reads DSGVTQTPKHLITATGQRVTLRCSPRSGDLSVYWYQQSLDQGLQFLIQYYNGEERAKGNILERFSAQQFPDLHSELNLSSLELGDSALYFCASSASISLNYGYTFGSGTRLTVV.

At least ten counts were recorded for this clonotype. For the CDR3, the DNA is TGTGCCAGCAGTCGTTTGATTTGGGATTCGCTGACCACTGAAGCTTTCTTT. Translated, it gives CASSRLIWDSLTTEAFF. The chain couples TRBV21-1 to TRBJ1-1. TRBV21-1 is reported as a pseudogene. The CDR3 has 17 residues.

The J gene is TRBJ1-2, the V gene TRBV19, with D maybe TRBD1 (6 bases). The CDR3 covers 15 residues. The germline gives CDR1 LNHDA, CDR2 SQIVND (reference sequence). V shed 10 bases and J shed 3 bases, with 21 bases lying between them. The CDR3 DNA is TGTGCCACCAAGGGCCCGACAGGCGACCACTATGGCTACACCTTC. Translated: CATKGPTGDHYGYTF.

There are a few counts of this clonotype. V is TRBV12-3 or TRBV12-4 and J is TRBJ2-5; D is undetermined. This CDR3 contains 12 residues. V lost 3 bases and J lost 6, with 8 bases in between. The CDR3 DNA sequence: TGTGCCAGCAGTTTTATTCGCCAGACCCAGTACTTC. Residues: CASSFIRQTQYF.

In this sample, this clonotype turned up many times. The gene calls are TRBV27 and TRBJ2-7, with 7 bases identical to TRBD1. With 1 base clipped from V and 4 bases from J, the junction kept 4 bases outside the gene matches. Germline V gene sequence: CDR1 MNHEY, CDR2 SMNVEV (reference sequence). The CDR3 contains 14 residues. The CDR3 sequence is CASSLFLRGYEQYF. The CDR3 DNA reads as TGTGCCAGCAGTTTATTCCTCAGGGGGTACGAGCAGTACTTC.

There are many counts of this clonotype. The genes are TRBV11-2 and TRBJ2-2, with no clear D. The CDR3 spans 12 residues. Germline CDR1 is SGHAT and CDR2 is FQNNGV. V lost 5 bases, J lost 4 bases, and 5 bases lay in between. CDR3 residues: CASSTITGELFF. In DNA form, the CDR3 reads TGTGCCAGCAGCACAATCACCGGGGAGCTGTTTTTT.

This clonotype has more than one count but fewer than ten. This rearrangement joins TRBV7-9 to TRBJ1-2, with TRBD1 matching 8 bases. The CDR3 runs to 15 residues. Per germline, CDR1 SEHNR and CDR2 FQNEAQ (reference sequence). V lost 2 bases to trimming and J lost 4 bases; unmatched junction nucleotides: 6. The CDR3 DNA is TGTGCCAGCAGCTTACAGGGGGCCGGGGGCTATGGCTACACCTTC. This codes for CASSLQGAGGYGYTF.

In this sample, this clonotype turned up a few times. The chain employs TRBV6-2 or TRBV6-3 and TRBJ2-7; TRBD2 aligns across 7 bases. CDR1 MNHEY and CDR2 SVGEGT come from the germline V gene. Losses at the gene ends were 6 bases for V and 5 bases for J; bases not matched to a gene: 10. This CDR3 contains 14 residues. The CDR3 protein is CASSPPGGVHEQYF. Written as DNA, the CDR3 is TGTGCCAGCAGCCCGCCGGGGGGTGTTCACGAGCAGTACTTC.

This clonotype was seen more than once but under ten times. The chain has TRBV4-2 and TRBJ1-2; TRBD1 aligns across 12 bases. CDR1 is LGHNA and CDR2 is YNFKEQ in the germline V gene. The CDR3 is made up of 16 amino acids. V was pared by 5 bases and J by 5 bases, with 9 bases of the junction left unmatched. This CDR3 reads CASSKPGQGARYGYTF. The CDR3 DNA is TGTGCCAGCAGCAAGCCGGGACAGGGGGCAAGATATGGCTACACCTTC.

This clonotype was observed a few times. The rearrangement uses TRBV5-1 and TRBJ1-1; D remains ambiguous. V was clipped by 0 bases and J by 1 base, with 10 bases between them. CDR3 length equals 15 residues. Germline V gene sequence: CDR1 SGHRS, CDR2 YFSETQ. CDR3 DNA: TGCGCCAGCAGCTTGGGTCCGGAGGGGAACACTGAAGCTTTCTTT. Translated: CASSLGPEGNTEAFF.

This clonotype was found a few times. This chain links TRBV29-1 with TRBJ2-3; 9 nucleotides align to TRBD1. V lost 8 bases and J lost 2; bases outside the gene matches: 11. Germline CDR1 SQVTM, CDR2 ANQGSEA. CDR3 length: 15 residues. The CDR3 loop reads CSFQMGQGNTDTQYF. As DNA, the CDR3 is TGCAGCTTCCAGATGGGACAGGGAAACACAGATACGCAGTATTTT.

This chain joins TRBV7-9 and TRBJ2-7; 7 bases align to TRBD1. This CDR3 is built from 16 residues. Per the germline V gene, CDR1 is SEHNR and CDR2 is FQNEAQ (reference sequence). Germline trimming cut 5 bases from V and 0 bases from J; bases unmatched to any gene: 10. The DNA for the CDR3 is TGTGCCAGCAGCACAGTATCGGGACAGTTCTCCTACGAGCAGTACTTC. Translated, it gives CASSTVSGQFSYEQYF.

Many counts were recorded for this clonotype. The chain has TRBV6-5 and TRBJ2-3; possible D gene TRBD2, 5 bases. The germline V gene has CDR1 MNHEY and CDR2 SVGAGI. V was cut by 9 bases and J by 4 bases, with 14 bases left in between. This CDR3 has 13 amino acids. CDR3 amino acids: CASTRGWSDTQYF. CDR3 coding DNA: TGTGCCAGTACCCGGGGTTGGTCAGATACGCAGTATTTT.

This clonotype was detected many times. CDR3 sequence (DNA): TGTGCCAGCAGCTTTGTTTCGGGCAGGGCCTACGAGCAGTACTTC. Its translation is CASSFVSGRAYEQYF. V is TRBV7-3 and J is TRBJ2-7; possible D gene TRBD1, 5 bases. CDR1 is SGHTA and CDR2 is FQGTGA in the germline V gene. This CDR3 region has 15 residues. V gave up 3 bases and J gave up 2 bases, with 14 bases separating them.

This clonotype was picked up many times. The chain recombines TRBV2 with TRBJ1-4; D not certain. The CDR3 is 13 residues long. Germline V gene data show CDR1 as SNHLY and CDR2 as FYNNEI. V was shortened by 6 bases and J by 8 bases, with 13 bases between the two germline ends. The CDR3 here is CASSSDLGEKLFF. CDR3 coding DNA: TGTGCCAGCAGCTCGGACTTAGGGGAAAAACTGTTTTTT.

The chain recombines TRBV21-1 with TRBJ2-3; no DNA check was done on the table's D call, TRBD1. TRBV21-1 has pseudogene status. The CDR3 runs 15 residues. CDR3 in amino acids: CASSPRQGVTETQYF. The DNA for the CDR3 is TGTGCCAGCAGCCCTCGACAGGGGGTGACAGAAACGCAGTATTTT.